Listed here are 11 T cell receptor beta chains from one sample, sequenced in a study of cytotoxic CD8 clonotypes in ibrutinib-treated CLL. TCRdb keeps only in-frame clones here, not all; method: immunoSEQ multiplex PCR. This sample carries about 200,000 clones, more than 65% of them seen once, and the ten largest clones take about 6.2%. Sequencing was performed on PBMCs, taken after 12 months of ibrutinib treatment. The receptors come from a human donor with chronic lymphocytic leukemia.

CDR3 DNA: TGTGCCAGCAGCCGACAAACACTAGCCAAAAACATTCAGTACTTC. It translates to CASSRQTLAKNIQYF. The V gene is TRBV6-1, the J gene TRBJ2-4, with D hard to call. Trimming cost V 6 bases and J 0 bases, with 12 bases left between them. Germline lookup yields CDR1 MNHNS and CDR2 SASEGT. This CDR3 region has 15 residues.

The rearrangement uses TRBV29-1 and TRBJ2-7; 7 bases align to TRBD1. Germline assignment: CDR1 SQVTM and CDR2 ANQGSEA. Trimming took 3 bases from V and 6 from J; bases not matched to a gene: 5. CDR3 size: 12 residues. The CDR3 protein is CSVEGTAFEQYF. The CDR3 nucleotides read TGCAGCGTTGAGGGGACAGCCTTCGAGCAGTACTTC.

The CDR3: CASSLLSGVGTEAFF. The CDR3 coding sequence is TGCGCCAGCAGCTTGTTATCCGGGGTGGGCACTGAAGCTTTCTTT. V is TRBV5-1 and J is TRBJ1-1; no firm D call. The CDR3 covers 15 residues. The V gene lost 1 base and the J gene lost 4 bases, with 14 bases spanning the gap. CDR1 and CDR2 (germline): SGHRS, YFSETQ.

This clone was seen only a few times. V is TRBV7-9 and J is TRBJ1-1; D is unclear. V lost 5 bases to trimming and J lost 4 bases, with 11 bases between them. This CDR3 spans 13 amino acids. The V gene's germline CDR1 is SEHNR and CDR2 FQNEAQ (reference sequence). The CDR3 reads CASSPQSGTEAFF. CDR3 in DNA: TGTGCCAGCAGCCCTCAAAGTGGCACTGAAGCTTTCTTT.

V usage is TRBV5-6 and J usage is TRBJ2-2; TRBD1 agrees at 7 bases. Germline values: CDR1 SGHDT, CDR2 YYEEEE. Germline trimming cut 4 bases from V and 7 bases from J; bases unmatched to any gene: 10. CDR3 length: 15 residues. CDR3 residues: CASSGIQGTGGELFF. CDR3 bases: TGTGCCAGCAGCGGAATACAGGGGACGGGCGGGGAGCTGTTTTTT.

The rearrangement joins TRBV4-2 to TRBJ1-5; D gene unclear. Germline-derived CDR1 and CDR2 are LGHNA and YNFKEQ. The CDR3 contains 16 residues. V shed 3 bases and J shed 0 bases, with 12 bases lying between them. CDR3 in DNA: TGTGCCAGCAGCCATGCGAACAGCAATAGCAATCAGCCCCAGCATTTT. Protein: CASSHANSNSNQPQHF.

This rearrangement joins TRBV29-1 to TRBJ1-2; D call uncertain. V was cut by 6 bases and J by 0 bases, with 11 bases left in between. The V gene's germline CDR1 is SQVTM and CDR2 ANQGSEA. This CDR3 is 13 amino acids long. This CDR3 reads CSVARQANYGYTF. The CDR3 region has the DNA TGCAGCGTCGCACGGCAAGCTAACTATGGCTACACCTTC.

The chain carries TRBV5-6 and TRBJ1-2, with D uncertain. CDR1 is SGHDT and CDR2 is YYEEEE in the germline V gene. V dropped 1 base and J dropped 3 bases, with 16 bases sitting between them. CDR3 length: 16 residues. The CDR3 sequence: CASSLRAIKRDYGYTF. CDR3 DNA sequence: TGTGCCAGCAGCTTGCGGGCAATAAAACGGGACTATGGCTACACCTTC.

CDR3 nucleotides: TGTGCCAGCAGCTTAGAAGTAGCGGGAGGGAACGGAGAGACCCAGTACTTC. The encoded protein is CASSLEVAGGNGETQYF. The rearrangement uses TRBV11-2 and TRBJ2-5, with 11 bases matching TRBD2. V lost 0 bases to trimming and J lost 4 bases; unmatched junction nucleotides: 7. In germline, CDR1 is SGHAT, CDR2 FQNNGV. The CDR3 length is 17 residues.

The chain is built from TRBV6-5 and TRBJ1-1; D is unresolved. The V end lost 1 base, the J end lost 0 bases, and 9 bases lay between the germline ends. The CDR3 has 15 residues. The germline CDR1 and CDR2 sequences are MNHEY and SVGAGI. In DNA form, the CDR3 reads TGTGCCAGCAGTTACTTATCCGGACTGAACACTGAAGCTTTCTTT. Translated: CASSYLSGLNTEAFF.

The V gene is TRBV18, the J gene TRBJ2-2, with TRBD1 matching over 8 bases. After removal of 5 bases from V and 0 bases from J, the junction contained 8 bases not matched to a gene. CDR1 is KGHSH, CDR2 LQKENI, per germline. CDR3 length: 17 residues. The CDR3 loop is CASSSTSGGANTGELFF. The CDR3 DNA sequence: TGTGCCAGCTCATCGACTTCAGGGGGCGCGAACACCGGGGAGCTGTTTTTT. Looking up the rest from reference TRBV18 and TRBJ2-2 gives the full variable domain: NAGVMQNPRHLVRRRGQEARLRCSPMKGHSHVYWYRQLPEEGLKFMVYLQKENIIDESGMPKERFSAEFPKEGPSILRIQQVVRGDSAAYFCASSSTSGGANTGELFFGEGSRLTVL.